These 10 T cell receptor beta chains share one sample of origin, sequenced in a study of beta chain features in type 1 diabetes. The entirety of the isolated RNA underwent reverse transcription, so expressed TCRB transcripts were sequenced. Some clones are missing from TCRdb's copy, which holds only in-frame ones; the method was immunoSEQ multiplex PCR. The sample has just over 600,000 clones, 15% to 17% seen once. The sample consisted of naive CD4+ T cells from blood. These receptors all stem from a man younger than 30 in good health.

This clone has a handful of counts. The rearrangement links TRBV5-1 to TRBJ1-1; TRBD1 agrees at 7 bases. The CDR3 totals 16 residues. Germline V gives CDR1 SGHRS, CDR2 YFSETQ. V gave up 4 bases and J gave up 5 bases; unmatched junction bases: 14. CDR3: CASSMAGGGVGTEAFF. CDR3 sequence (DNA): TGCGCCAGCAGCATGGCGGGAGGGGGCGTAGGGACTGAAGCTTTCTTT.

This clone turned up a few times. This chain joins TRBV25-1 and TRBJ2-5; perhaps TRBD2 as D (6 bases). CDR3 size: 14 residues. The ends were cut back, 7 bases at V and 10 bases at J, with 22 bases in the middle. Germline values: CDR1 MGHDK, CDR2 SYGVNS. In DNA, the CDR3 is TGTGCCAGCATCCCCGGCGCAGGGAGGCTGGACCAGTACTTC. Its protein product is CASIPGAGRLDQYF.

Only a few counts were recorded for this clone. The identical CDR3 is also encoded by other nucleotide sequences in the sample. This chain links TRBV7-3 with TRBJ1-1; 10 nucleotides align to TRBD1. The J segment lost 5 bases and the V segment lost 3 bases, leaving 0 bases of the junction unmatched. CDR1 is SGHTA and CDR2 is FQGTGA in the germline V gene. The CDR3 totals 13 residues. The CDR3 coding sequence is TGTGCCAGCAGCTTGGGACAGGGGACTGAAGCTTTCTTT. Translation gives CASSLGQGTEAFF.

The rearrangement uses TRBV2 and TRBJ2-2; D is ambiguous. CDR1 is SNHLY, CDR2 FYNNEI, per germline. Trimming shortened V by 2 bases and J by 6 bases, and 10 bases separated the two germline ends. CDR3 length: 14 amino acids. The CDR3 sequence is CASSEQTPPGELFF. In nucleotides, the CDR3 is TGTGCCAGCAGTGAACAGACTCCCCCCGGGGAGCTGTTTTTT.

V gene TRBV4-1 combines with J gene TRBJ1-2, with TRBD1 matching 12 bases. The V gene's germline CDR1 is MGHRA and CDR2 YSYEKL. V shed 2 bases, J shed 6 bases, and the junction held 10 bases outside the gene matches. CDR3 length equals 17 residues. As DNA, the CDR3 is TGCGCCAGCAGCCAACCAGGGAGAGGGACAGGGGGCCATGGCTACACCTTC. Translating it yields CASSQPGRGTGGHGYTF.

The CDR3 spells CASRLQGVGTDTQYF. DNA for the CDR3: TGTGCCAGCAGACTACAGGGTGTGGGCACAGATACGCAGTATTTT. This chain links TRBV6-5 with TRBJ2-3, with a tentative D call TRBD1 (6 bases). The germline V and J ends were trimmed by 6 bases and 1 base, with 14 bases remaining between them. Germline-derived CDR1 and CDR2 are MNHEY and SVGAGI. The CDR3 is 15 residues long.

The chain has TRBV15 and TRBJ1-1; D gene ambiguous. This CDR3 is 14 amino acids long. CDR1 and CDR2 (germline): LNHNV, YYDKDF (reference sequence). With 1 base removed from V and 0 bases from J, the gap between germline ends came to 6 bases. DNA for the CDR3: TGTGCCACCAGCAGAGGACACGTGAACACTGAAGCTTTCTTT. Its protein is CATSRGHVNTEAFF.

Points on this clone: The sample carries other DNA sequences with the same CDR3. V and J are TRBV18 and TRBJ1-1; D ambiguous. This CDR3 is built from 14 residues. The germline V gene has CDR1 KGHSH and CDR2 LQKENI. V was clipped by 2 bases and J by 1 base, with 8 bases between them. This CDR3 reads CASSPLAGNTEAFF. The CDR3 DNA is TGTGCCAGCTCACCATTGGCAGGGAACACTGAAGCTTTCTTT.

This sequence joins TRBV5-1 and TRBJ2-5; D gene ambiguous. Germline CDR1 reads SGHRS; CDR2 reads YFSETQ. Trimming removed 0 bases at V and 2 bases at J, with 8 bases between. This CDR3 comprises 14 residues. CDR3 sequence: CASSLVLTQETQYF. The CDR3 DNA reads TGCGCCAGCAGCTTGGTCCTGACACAAGAGACCCAGTACTTC.

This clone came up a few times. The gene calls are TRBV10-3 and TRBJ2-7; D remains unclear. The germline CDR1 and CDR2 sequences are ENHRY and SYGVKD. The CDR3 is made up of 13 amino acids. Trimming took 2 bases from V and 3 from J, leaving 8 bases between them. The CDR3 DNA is TGTGCCATCAGTGAGGGAATTCTCTACGAGCAGTACTTC. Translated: CAISEGILYEQYF.